This T cell receptor beta chain appears in the sequencing data of a study of CD8+CD57+ T cells in acquired aplastic anemia. Study-level background: Sorted CD4+ and CD8+ cells yielded 3.2 ug of DNA on average. Regarding the study as a whole: Some 31 sequences, all CD8+ CDR3, were shared between patients and controls.

Patients who underwent sequencing had shown CD8+CD57+ cell expansion by flow cytometry. Concerning this clonotype: Its antigen remains unknown.

The length of the CDR3 is 15 residues. The germline gives CDR1 SNHLY, CDR2 FYNNEI. The junction had 9 bases not matched to a gene; V was cut back by 6 bases and J by 4 bases. TCR beta VDJ and CDR3 were profiled, and genomic DNA was the template. Using its own MiXCR run on the reads, TCRdb lists one record per CDR3 protein. The sample contains more than 150,000 distinct CDR3 sequences, around 50% of which appear only once. The sample comprised sorted CD4+, CD8+, or CD8+CD57+ T cells (not recorded which) from PBMCs. The origin of this receptor is a human donor with aplastic anemia. This sequence joins TRBV2 and TRBJ1-5; 7 positions agree with TRBD1. The chain's CDR3 is CASRDRTGTNQPQHF. CDR3 DNA sequence: TGTGCCAGCAGGGACCGGACAGGCACTAATCAGCCCCAGCATTTT. Supplemented by reference TRBV2 and TRBJ1-5, the full variable domain reads EPEVTQTPSHQVTQMGQEVILRCVPISNHLYFYWYRQILGQKVEFLVSFYNNEISEKSEIFDDQFSVERPDGSNFTLKIRSTKLEDSAMYFCASRDRTGTNQPQHFGDGTRLSIL.